This T cell receptor (beta chain) was recovered during a study of T cell responses to AZD1222 COVID-19 vaccine. The CDR3 sequence is 11 residues long. Between the trimmed V and J ends, which lost 5 bases and 1 base, there was a span of 1 base. Germline CDR1 and CDR2: MNHNY and SVGAGI (reference sequence). Study-wide results and limits: A mostly white British donor set with more females was recruited, and clonal diversity was possibly underestimated. Close to half of spike-specific TCRs reportedly recognize unmutated variant regions.

This table comes from immunoSEQ multiplex PCR, and its TCRdb copy is limited to in-frame clones, with some not included. The sample lists over 100,000 clones, 70% to 90% seen once, with roughly 2.3% in the top ten. As to this clone: The antigen is undetermined.

The chain has TRBV6-6 and TRBJ2-3; D is unclear. The receptor was isolated from an adult in good health. Sequencing used peripheral blood, obtained on day 0 of AZD1222 vaccination. This chain's CDR3 is CASSRTDTQYF. In nucleotides, the CDR3 is TGTGCCAGCAGTCGCACAGATACGCAGTATTTT.